The clone carrying this T cell receptor (beta chain) was counted a few times. The antigen remains unidentified. The data are from a study of CD8 T cells in ankylosing spondylitis. Germline lookup yields CDR1 ENHRY and CDR2 SYGVKD. V lost 0 bases to trimming and J lost 3 bases, with 11 bases between them. The CDR3 is 15 residues long. Quantitative 5'-RACE with molecular barcodes produced the TCR beta libraries. TCRdb fed the 5' RACE reads into MiXCR, producing one record per CDR3 protein. Here the sample spans roughly 670,000 distinct CDR3 sequences, over 15% being singletons. Study outcomes and limitations: Within ankylosing spondylitis blood, a TCR beta motif made up of under 10 highly homologous variants appeared to be characteristic. CD8+ cells made up the disease-linked clones, which were relatively rare in peripheral blood.

V and J are TRBV10-3 and TRBJ1-1; D is perhaps TRBD1 (6 bases). Material for sequencing was blood, either unsorted or a sorted T cell fraction (not recorded which). The sequence derives from a male donor with ankylosing spondylitis. CDR3 sequence (DNA): TGTGCCATCAGTGAGTCACGAGGACAGCACACTGAAGCTTTCTTT. Protein product: CAISESRGQHTEAFF.